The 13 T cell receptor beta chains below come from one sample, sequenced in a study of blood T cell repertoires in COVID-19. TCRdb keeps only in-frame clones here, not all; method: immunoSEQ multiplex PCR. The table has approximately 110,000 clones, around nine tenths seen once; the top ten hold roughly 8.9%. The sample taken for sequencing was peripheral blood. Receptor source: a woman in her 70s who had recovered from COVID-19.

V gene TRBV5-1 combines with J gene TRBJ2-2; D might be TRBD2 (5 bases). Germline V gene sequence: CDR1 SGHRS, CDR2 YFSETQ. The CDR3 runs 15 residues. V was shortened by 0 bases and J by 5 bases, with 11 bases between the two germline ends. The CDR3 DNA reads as TGCGCCAGCAGCTTGGGGCCCCGCGGGACCGGGGAGCTGTTTTTT. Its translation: CASSLGPRGTGELFF.

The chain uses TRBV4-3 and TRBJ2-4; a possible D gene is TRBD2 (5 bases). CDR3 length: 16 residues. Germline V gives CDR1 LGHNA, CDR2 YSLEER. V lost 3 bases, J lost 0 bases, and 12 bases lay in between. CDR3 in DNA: TGCGCCAGCAGCCACGGGAAGGAGAGAGCCAAAAACATTCAGTACTTC. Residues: CASSHGKERAKNIQYF.

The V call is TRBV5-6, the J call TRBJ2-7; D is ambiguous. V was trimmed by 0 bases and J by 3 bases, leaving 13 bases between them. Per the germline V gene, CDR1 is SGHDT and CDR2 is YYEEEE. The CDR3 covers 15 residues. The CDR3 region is CASSLAVSGDYEQYF. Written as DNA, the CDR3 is TGTGCCAGCAGCTTGGCGGTTTCAGGTGACTACGAGCAGTACTTC.

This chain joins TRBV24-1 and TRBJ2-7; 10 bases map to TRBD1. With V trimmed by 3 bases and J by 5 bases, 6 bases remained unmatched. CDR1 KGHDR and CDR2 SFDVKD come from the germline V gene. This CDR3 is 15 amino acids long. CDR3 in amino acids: CATSDPGQGGHEQYF. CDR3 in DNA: TGTGCCACCAGTGATCCCGGACAGGGGGGTCACGAGCAGTACTTC.

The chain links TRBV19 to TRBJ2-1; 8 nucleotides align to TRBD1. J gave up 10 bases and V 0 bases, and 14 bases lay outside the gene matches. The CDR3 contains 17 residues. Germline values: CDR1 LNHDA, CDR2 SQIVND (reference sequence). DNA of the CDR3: TGTGCCAGTAGTATAGACCTTCGGACAGGGATGTCTACCGAGCAGTTCTTC. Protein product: CASSIDLRTGMSTEQFF.

The CDR3 protein is CASIGRTGYEQFF. DNA for the CDR3: TGTGCCAGTATTGGCAGGACAGGGTATGAGCAGTTCTTC. The V and J genes are TRBV19 and TRBJ2-1, with 8 positions matching TRBD1. CDR1 is LNHDA, CDR2 SQIVND, per germline (reference sequence). Trimming at V came to 7 bases and at J to 8 bases, leaving 7 bases not matched to a gene. The CDR3 length is 13 residues.

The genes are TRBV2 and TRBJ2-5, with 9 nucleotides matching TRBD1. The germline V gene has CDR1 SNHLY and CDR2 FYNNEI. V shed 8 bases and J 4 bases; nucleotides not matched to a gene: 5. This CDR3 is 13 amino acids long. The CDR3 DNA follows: TGTGCCAGCCAGGGACAGGGAGGAGAGACCCAGTACTTC. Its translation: CASQGQGGETQYF. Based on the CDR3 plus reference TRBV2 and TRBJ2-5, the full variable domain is EPEVTQTPSHQVTQMGQEVILRCVPISNHLYFYWYRQILGQKVEFLVSFYNNEISEKSEIFDDQFSVERPDGSNFTLKIRSTKLEDSAMYFCASQGQGGETQYFGPGTRLLVL.

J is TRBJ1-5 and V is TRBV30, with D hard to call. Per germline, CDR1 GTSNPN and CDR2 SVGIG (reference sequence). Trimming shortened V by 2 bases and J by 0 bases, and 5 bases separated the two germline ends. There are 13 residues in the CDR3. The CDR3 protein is CAWSIDSNQPQHF. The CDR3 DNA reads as TGTGCCTGGAGTATAGATAGCAATCAGCCCCAGCATTTT.

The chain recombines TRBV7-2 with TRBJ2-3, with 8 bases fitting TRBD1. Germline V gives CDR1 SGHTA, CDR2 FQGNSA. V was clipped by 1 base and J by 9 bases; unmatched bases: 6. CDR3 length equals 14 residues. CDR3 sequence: CASSLDRGYGTQYF. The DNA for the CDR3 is TGTGCCAGCAGCTTAGACAGGGGGTACGGGACGCAGTATTTT.

The CDR3, as DNA: TGTGCCAGCAGGAACCCGCAGGGGACGGAGACCCAGTACTTC. This codes for CASRNPQGTETQYF. This chain links TRBV2 with TRBJ2-5; weak D call: TRBD1 (6 bases). The CDR3 totals 14 residues. The germline CDR1 and CDR2 sequences are SNHLY and FYNNEI. The V gene lost 6 bases and the J gene lost 5 bases, with 16 bases spanning the gap.

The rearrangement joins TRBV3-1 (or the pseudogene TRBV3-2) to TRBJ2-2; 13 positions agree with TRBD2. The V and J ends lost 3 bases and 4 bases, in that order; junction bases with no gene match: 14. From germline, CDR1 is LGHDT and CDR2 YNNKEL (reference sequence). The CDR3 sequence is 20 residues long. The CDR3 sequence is CASSQAGTSGTSSRTGELFF. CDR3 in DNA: TGTGCCAGCAGCCAGGCCGGGACTAGCGGGACTAGTTCGCGCACCGGGGAGCTGTTTTTT.

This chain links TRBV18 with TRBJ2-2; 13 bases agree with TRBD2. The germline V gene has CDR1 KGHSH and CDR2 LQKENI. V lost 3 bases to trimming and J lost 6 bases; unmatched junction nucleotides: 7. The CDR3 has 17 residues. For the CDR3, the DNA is TGTGCCAGCTCACCCCCAGGACTAGCGGGGGTAGCCGGGGAGCTGTTTTTT. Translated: CASSPPGLAGVAGELFF.

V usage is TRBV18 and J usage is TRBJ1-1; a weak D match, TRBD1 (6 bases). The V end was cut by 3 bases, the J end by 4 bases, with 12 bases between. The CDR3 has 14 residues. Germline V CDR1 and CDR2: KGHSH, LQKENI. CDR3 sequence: CASSPRGGGTEAFF. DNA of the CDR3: TGTGCCAGCTCACCCAGGGGCGGGGGCACTGAAGCTTTCTTT.